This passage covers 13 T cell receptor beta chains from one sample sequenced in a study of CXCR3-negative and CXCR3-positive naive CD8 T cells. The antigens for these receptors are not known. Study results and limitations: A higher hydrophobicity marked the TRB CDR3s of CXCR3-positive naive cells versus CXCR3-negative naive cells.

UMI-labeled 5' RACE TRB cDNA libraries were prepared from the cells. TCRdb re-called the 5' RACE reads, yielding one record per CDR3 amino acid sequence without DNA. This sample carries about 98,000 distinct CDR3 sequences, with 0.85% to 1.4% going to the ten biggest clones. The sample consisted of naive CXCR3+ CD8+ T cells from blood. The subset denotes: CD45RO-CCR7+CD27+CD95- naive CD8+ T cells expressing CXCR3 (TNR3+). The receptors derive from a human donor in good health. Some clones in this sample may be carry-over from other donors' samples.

The CDR3 spells CASSLVGREAQPQHF. This chain joins TRBV5-6 and TRBJ1-5. The length of the CDR3 is 15 residues. Germline CDR1 SGHDT, CDR2 YYEEEE.

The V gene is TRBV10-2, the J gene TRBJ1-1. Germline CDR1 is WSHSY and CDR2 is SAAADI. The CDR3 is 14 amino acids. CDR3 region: CASSETQVPTEAFF.

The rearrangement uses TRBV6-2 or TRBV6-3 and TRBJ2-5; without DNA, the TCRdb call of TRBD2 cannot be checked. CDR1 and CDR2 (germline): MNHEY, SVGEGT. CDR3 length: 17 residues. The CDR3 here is CASSYPIGTSGEKTQYF.

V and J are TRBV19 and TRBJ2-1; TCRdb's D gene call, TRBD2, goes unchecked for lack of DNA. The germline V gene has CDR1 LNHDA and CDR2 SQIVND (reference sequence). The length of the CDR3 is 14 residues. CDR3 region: CASKAGGPYNEQFF.

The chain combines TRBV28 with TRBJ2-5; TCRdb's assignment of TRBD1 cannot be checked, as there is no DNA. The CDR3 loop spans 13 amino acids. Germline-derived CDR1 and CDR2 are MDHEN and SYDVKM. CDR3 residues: CASSYRGQETQYF.

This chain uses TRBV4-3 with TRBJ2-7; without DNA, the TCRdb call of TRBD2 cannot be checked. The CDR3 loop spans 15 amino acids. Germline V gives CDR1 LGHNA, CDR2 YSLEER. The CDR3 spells CASSQGETSGYEQYF.

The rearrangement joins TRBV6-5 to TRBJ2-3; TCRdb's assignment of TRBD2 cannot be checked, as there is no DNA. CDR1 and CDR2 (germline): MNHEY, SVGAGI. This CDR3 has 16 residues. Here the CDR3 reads CASSAVAGGRSDTQYF.

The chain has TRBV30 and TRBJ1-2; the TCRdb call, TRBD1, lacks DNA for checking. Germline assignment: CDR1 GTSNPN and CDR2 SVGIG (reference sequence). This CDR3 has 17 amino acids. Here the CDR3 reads CAWNATSGGLGDYGYTF.

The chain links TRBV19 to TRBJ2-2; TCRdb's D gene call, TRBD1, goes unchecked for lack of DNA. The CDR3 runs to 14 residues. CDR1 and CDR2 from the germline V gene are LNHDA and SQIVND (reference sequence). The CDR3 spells CASRPGQGAGELFF.

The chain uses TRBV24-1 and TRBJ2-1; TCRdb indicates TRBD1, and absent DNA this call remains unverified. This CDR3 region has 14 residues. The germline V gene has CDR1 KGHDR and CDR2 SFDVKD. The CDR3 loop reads CATSDDRPVYEQFF.

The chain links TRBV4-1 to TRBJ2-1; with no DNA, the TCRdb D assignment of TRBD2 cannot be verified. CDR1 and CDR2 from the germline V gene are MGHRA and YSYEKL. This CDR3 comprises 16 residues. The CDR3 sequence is CASSQGRASSYNEQFF.

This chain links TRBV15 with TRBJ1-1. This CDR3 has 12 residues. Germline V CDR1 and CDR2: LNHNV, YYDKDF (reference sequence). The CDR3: CATSAGNTEAFF.

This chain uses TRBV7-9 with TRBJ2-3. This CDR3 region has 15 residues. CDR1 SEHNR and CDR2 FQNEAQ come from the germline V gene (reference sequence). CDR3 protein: CASSLFVDPTDTQYF.